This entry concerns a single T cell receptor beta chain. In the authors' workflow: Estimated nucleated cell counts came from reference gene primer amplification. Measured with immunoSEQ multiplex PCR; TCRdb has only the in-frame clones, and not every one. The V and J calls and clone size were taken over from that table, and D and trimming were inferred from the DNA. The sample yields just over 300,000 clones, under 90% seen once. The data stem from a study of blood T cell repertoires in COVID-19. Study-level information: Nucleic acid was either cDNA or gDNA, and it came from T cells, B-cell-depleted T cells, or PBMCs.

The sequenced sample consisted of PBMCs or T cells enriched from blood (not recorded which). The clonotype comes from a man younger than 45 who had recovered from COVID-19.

The CDR3 reads CASSFNYVGGNEQFF. The CDR3 DNA reads TGTGCCAGCAGCTTCAATTACGTTGGAGGGAATGAGCAGTTCTTC. The V call is TRBV5-6, the J call TRBJ2-1, with D perhaps TRBD2 (6 bases). The CDR3 is 15 amino acids. Trimming shortened V by 2 bases and J by 7 bases, and 16 bases separated the two germline ends. Germline values: CDR1 SGHDT, CDR2 YYEEEE.